The rows below give T cell receptor beta chains drawn from one sample of a study of OX40 agonist ivuxolimab in advanced cancers. Sequencing was performed with immunoSEQ multiplex PCR; in TCRdb, only in-frame clones are kept and a portion is missing. The sample has under 50,000 clones; over 80% are singletons. The specimen was CD4+ or CD8+ T cells sorted from blood, collected in a trial of the OX40 agonist ivuxolimab. Source of these receptors: an adult with an advanced solid tumor such as melanoma, head and neck, liver or kidney cancer. CDR3s include the opening cysteine and the closing phenylalanine or tryptophan. D genes are given only for firm matches. Size tells how often a clone was seen (once, few, many) or the class of an expanded clone, and some rows leave it out.

size: .; D: .; V: TRBV5-1; J: TRBJ2-3; CDR3: CASSLEGVPGTQYF; DNA: TGCGCCAGCAGCTTGGAGGGGGTACCGGGTACGCAGTATTTT
size: .; D: TRBD1; V: TRBV5-1; J: TRBJ2-1; CDR3: CASSVDRVFWFF; DNA: TGCGCCAGCAGCGTCGACAGGGTTTTTTGGTTCTTC
size: .; D: TRBD2; V: TRBV10-3; J: TRBJ2-2; CDR3: CAISAPKDSGRKNTGELFF; DNA: TGTGCCATCAGTGCCCCGAAGGATAGCGGGAGAAAGAACACCGGGGAGCTGTTTTTT
size: .; D: .; V: TRBV6-5; J: TRBJ1-5; CDR3: CASTYSGAYIDQPQHF; DNA: TGTGCCAGTACTTACTCCGGGGCTTATATCGATCAGCCCCAGCATTTT
size: .; D: .; V: TRBV19; J: TRBJ2-6; CDR3: CASSSGSTGANVLTF; DNA: TGTGCCAGTTCCTCAGGGAGCACTGGGGCCAACGTCCTGACTTTC
size: few; D: .; V: TRBV30; J: TRBJ1-1; CDR3: CAWRARGIYTEAFF; DNA: TGTGCCTGGAGGGCCAGGGGAATTTACACTGAAGCTTTCTTT
size: .; D: .; V: TRBV5-1; J: TRBJ1-1; CDR3: CASSQGGTNTEAFF; DNA: TGCGCCAGCAGCCAGGGTGGGACCAACACTGAAGCTTTCTTT
size: .; D: TRBD1; V: TRBV30; J: TRBJ1-1; CDR3: CALRQGKSPIGTEAFF; DNA: TGTGCCCTCCGACAGGGTAAGTCCCCCATAGGGACTGAAGCTTTCTTT
size: .; D: TRBD2; V: TRBV30; J: TRBJ2-1; CDR3: CAWNRGTSGDNEQFF; DNA: TGTGCCTGGAATAGGGGGACTAGCGGAGACAATGAGCAGTTCTTC
size: .; D: .; V: TRBV5-1; J: TRBJ1-4; CDR3: CASSLGESNEKLFF; DNA: TGCGCCAGCAGCTTAGGGGAGTCCAATGAAAAACTGTTTTTT
size: .; D: TRBD1; V: TRBV23-1; J: TRBJ2-3; CDR3: CASTSDRWSRVTQYF; DNA: TGCGCCAGCACCTCGGACAGGTGGTCCAGAGTTACGCAGTATTTT
size: .; D: .; V: TRBV7-8; J: TRBJ2-3; CDR3: CASSFEQRTDTQYF; DNA: TGTGCCAGCAGCTTCGAACAGCGCACAGATACGCAGTATTTT
size: .; D: .; V: TRBV6-5; J: TRBJ2-2; CDR3: CASSPQLTGELFF; DNA: TGTGCCAGCAGCCCACAGCTCACCGGGGAGCTGTTTTTT
size: .; D: .; V: TRBV19; J: TRBJ1-5; CDR3: CAASKDYSNQPQHF; DNA: TGTGCCGCAAGCAAGGACTATAGCAATCAGCCCCAGCATTTT
size: .; D: .; V: TRBV28; J: TRBJ1-1; CDR3: CASSPVLGEGTEAFF; DNA: TGTGCCAGCAGTCCCGTCTTAGGGGAGGGCACTGAAGCTTTCTTT
size: .; D: .; V: TRBV25-1; J: TRBJ2-6; CDR3: CASKRAGANVLTF; DNA: TGTGCCAGCAAGAGGGCTGGGGCCAACGTCCTGACTTTC
size: .; D: .; V: TRBV4-2; J: TRBJ2-1; CDR3: CASSLKGRGEQFF; DNA: TGTGCCAGCAGCCTTAAAGGACGAGGTGAGCAGTTCTTC
size: .; D: .; V: TRBV5-5; J: TRBJ1-1; CDR3: CASSLAAGHYEAFF; DNA: TGTGCCAGCAGCTTGGCGGCAGGCCACTATGAAGCTTTCTTT
size: .; D: .; V: TRBV4-1; J: TRBJ1-2; CDR3: CASSQGSNNNYGYTF; DNA: TGCGCCAGCAGCCAAGGTAGCAACAATAACTATGGCTACACCTTC
size: .; D: .; V: TRBV6-5; J: TRBJ2-1; CDR3: CASSPNIYNEQFF; DNA: TGTGCCAGCAGTCCCAACATCTACAATGAGCAGTTCTTC
size: once; D: .; V: TRBV20-1; J: TRBJ2-7; CDR3: CSALPAVEQYF; DNA: TGCAGTGCTCTCCCGGCGGTCGAGCAGTACTTC
size: .; D: TRBD2; V: TRBV2; J: TRBJ2-2; CDR3: CASREIAGVTGELFF; DNA: TGTGCCAGCAGGGAGATAGCGGGAGTTACCGGGGAGCTGTTTTTT
size: .; D: .; V: TRBV4-3; J: TRBJ2-6; CDR3: CASSQETWGANVLTF; DNA: TGCGCCAGCAGCCAAGAGACGTGGGGGGCCAACGTCCTGACTTTC
size: .; D: .; V: TRBV30; J: TRBJ1-6; CDR3: CAWSVTYSGRGTSPLHF; DNA: TGTGCCTGGAGTGTAACGTACAGCGGACGGGGGACTTCACCCCTCCACTTT
size: .; D: .; V: TRBV19; J: TRBJ2-3; CDR3: CASSFKGITDTQYF; DNA: TGTGCCAGTAGTTTCAAAGGAATCACAGATACGCAGTATTTT
size: .; D: TRBD2; V: TRBV7-3; J: TRBJ2-2; CDR3: CASSLGSGRGTGELFF; DNA: TGTGCCAGCAGCTTGGGTAGCGGGAGAGGCACCGGGGAGCTGTTTTTT
size: .; D: TRBD1; V: TRBV18; J: TRBJ1-1; CDR3: CASSLTPLGQGAEAFF; DNA: TGTGCCAGCTCACTGACACCTTTAGGACAGGGCGCTGAAGCTTTCTTT
size: few; D: .; V: TRBV6-6; J: TRBJ1-5; CDR3: CASSYRGESQPQHF; DNA: TGTGCCAGCAGTTACAGGGGAGAGAGTCAGCCCCAGCATTTT
size: .; D: .; V: TRBV7-9; J: TRBJ2-5; CDR3: CASSLPRGRETQYF; DNA: TGTGCCAGCAGCTTACCCAGGGGCCGAGAGACCCAGTACTTC
size: .; D: .; V: TRBV5-1; J: TRBJ1-1; CDR3: CASSLASDTEAFF; DNA: TGCGCCAGCAGCTTGGCCTCCGACACTGAAGCTTTCTTT
size: .; D: .; V: TRBV7-9; J: TRBJ1-6; CDR3: CASSLQGYNSPLHF; DNA: TGTGCCAGCAGCTTACAGGGGTATAATTCACCCCTCCACTTT
size: .; D: .; V: TRBV9; J: TRBJ2-5; CDR3: CASSPSGSQETQYF; DNA: TGTGCCAGCAGCCCCTCAGGGAGCCAAGAGACCCAGTACTTC
size: .; D: .; V: TRBV18; J: TRBJ2-6; CDR3: CASSPNGGANVLTF; DNA: TGTGCCAGCTCACCGAACGGTGGGGCCAACGTCCTGACTTTC
size: .; D: TRBD1; V: TRBV5-1; J: TRBJ2-7; CDR3: CASGTGTTYEQYF; DNA: TGCGCCAGCGGGACAGGGACGACGTACGAGCAGTACTTC
size: .; D: .; V: TRBV14; J: TRBJ1-5; CDR3: CASSPGELRPQHF; DNA: TGTGCCAGCAGCCCTGGGGAGCTCCGGCCCCAGCATTTT
size: .; D: TRBD1; V: TRBV11-2; J: TRBJ2-5; CDR3: CASSSGQGRRETQYF; DNA: TGTGCCAGCAGCTCTGGACAGGGACGGAGGGAGACCCAGTACTTC
size: .; D: TRBD2; V: TRBV4-3; J: TRBJ2-7; CDR3: CASSHTSGSNDEQYF; DNA: TGCGCCAGCAGCCACACTAGCGGGAGTAATGACGAGCAGTACTTC
size: few; D: TRBD2; V: TRBV2; J: TRBJ2-3; CDR3: CASRFWTSATDTQYF; DNA: TGTGCCAGCAGATTTTGGACTAGCGCCACAGATACGCAGTATTTT
size: .; D: .; V: TRBV19; J: TRBJ1-1; CDR3: CASSIAPWGDLNTEAFF; DNA: TGTGCCAGTAGTATCGCTCCTTGGGGGGACTTGAACACTGAAGCTTTCTTT
size: .; D: .; V: TRBV28; J: TRBJ2-3; CDR3: CASSKGTSLFTDTQYF; DNA: TGTGCCAGCAGCAAAGGGACATCGCTGTTCACAGATACGCAGTATTTT
size: .; D: .; V: TRBV10-2; J: TRBJ1-5; CDR3: CASSRRSNQPQHF; DNA: TGCGCCAGCAGTCGGCGCAGCAATCAGCCCCAGCATTTT
size: .; D: .; V: TRBV28; J: TRBJ1-5; CDR3: CASSLAGSNQPQHF; DNA: TGTGCCAGCAGTTTAGCAGGGAGCAATCAGCCCCAGCATTTT
size: .; D: .; V: TRBV11-3; J: TRBJ2-7; CDR3: CASSYRIGAYEQYF; DNA: TGTGCCAGCAGTTACAGAATAGGGGCTTACGAGCAGTACTTC
size: .; D: .; V: TRBV5-4; J: TRBJ1-1; CDR3: CASSSPMNTEAFF; DNA: TGTGCCAGCAGTTCCCCAATGAACACTGAAGCTTTCTTT
size: few; D: .; V: TRBV28; J: TRBJ1-5; CDR3: CASSSGRRGSQPQHF; DNA: TGTGCCAGCAGTTCCGGTAGGAGGGGGAGCCAGCCCCAGCATTTT
size: .; D: .; V: TRBV11-2; J: TRBJ2-1; CDR3: CASSLKGLSNEQFF; DNA: TGTGCCAGCAGCTTAAAGGGCCTCTCCAACGAGCAGTTCTTC
size: .; D: TRBD1; V: TRBV4-1; J: TRBJ2-5; CDR3: CASSQLGTGGSETQYF; DNA: TGCGCCAGCAGCCAATTAGGGACAGGGGGCTCAGAGACCCAGTACTTC
size: .; D: .; V: TRBV6-6; J: TRBJ1-1; CDR3: CASSLGQLEAFF; DNA: TGTGCCAGCAGCCTCGGACAGCTTGAAGCTTTCTTT
size: once; D: .; V: TRBV5-1; J: TRBJ1-1; CDR3: CASSGIQRGTEAFF; DNA: TGCGCCAGCAGCGGGATACAGAGAGGGACTGAAGCTTTCTTT
size: .; D: .; V: TRBV10-1; J: TRBJ2-3; CDR3: CASSDGRGKDTQYF; DNA: TGCGCCAGCAGTGACGGCAGGGGAAAAGATACGCAGTATTTT
size: .; D: TRBD2; V: TRBV5-1; J: TRBJ2-1; CDR3: CASSFSGVRYNEQFF; DNA: TGCGCCAGCAGCTTTAGCGGGGTGCGCTACAATGAGCAGTTCTTC